This record concerns one TCR beta chain sequence. The antigen is undetermined. Profiling relied on immunoSEQ multiplex PCR, and the TCRdb table lists in-frame clones only, not all of them. The table has approximately 70,000 clones, less than 90% seen once; the top ten hold about 4.8%. The data derive from a study of early stage breast cancer tumors. Background on the study: Seven or eight ER+/PR+/HER2- tumors were invasive ductal; four were invasive lobular. Average read coverage per sample was around 10-fold.

Germline assignment: CDR1 LNHDA and CDR2 SQIVND (reference sequence). The CDR3 spans 13 residues. Trimming took off 5 bases at V and 10 bases at J, with 14 bases between the two ends. Findings and limits, study-wide: In most of the 16 patients, blood comparison separated tumor from normal breast.

V and J are TRBV19 and TRBJ1-4, with unresolved D. This TCR derives from a person aged 35-49 years with breast cancer. Sequenced sample: blood. CDR3 sequence reads: CASSPTAPGKLFF. CDR3 coding DNA: TGTGCCAGTAGTCCCACAGCGCCTGGAAAACTGTTTTTT. The whole variable domain, filled in from reference TRBV19 and TRBJ1-4, reads DGGITQSPKYLFRKEGQNVTLSCEQNLNHDAMYWYRQDPGQGLRLIYYSQIVNDFQKGDIAEGYSVSREKKESFPLTVTSAQKNPTAFYLCASSPTAPGKLFFGSGTQLSVL.